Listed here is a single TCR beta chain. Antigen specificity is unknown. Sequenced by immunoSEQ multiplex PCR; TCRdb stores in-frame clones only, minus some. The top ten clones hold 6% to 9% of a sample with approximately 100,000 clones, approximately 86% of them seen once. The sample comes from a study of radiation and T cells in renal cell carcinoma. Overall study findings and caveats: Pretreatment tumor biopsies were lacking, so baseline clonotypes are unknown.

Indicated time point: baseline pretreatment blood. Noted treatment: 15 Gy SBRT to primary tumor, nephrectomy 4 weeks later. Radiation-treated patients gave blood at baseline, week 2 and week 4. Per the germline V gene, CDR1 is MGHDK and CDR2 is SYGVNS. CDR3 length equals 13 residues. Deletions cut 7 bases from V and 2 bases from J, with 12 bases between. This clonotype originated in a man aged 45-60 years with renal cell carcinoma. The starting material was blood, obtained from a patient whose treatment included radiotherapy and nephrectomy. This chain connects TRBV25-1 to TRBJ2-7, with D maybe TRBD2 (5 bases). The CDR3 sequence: CASTRAGAYEQYF. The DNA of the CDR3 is TGTGCCAGCACGCGGGCCGGGGCCTACGAGCAGTACTTC.